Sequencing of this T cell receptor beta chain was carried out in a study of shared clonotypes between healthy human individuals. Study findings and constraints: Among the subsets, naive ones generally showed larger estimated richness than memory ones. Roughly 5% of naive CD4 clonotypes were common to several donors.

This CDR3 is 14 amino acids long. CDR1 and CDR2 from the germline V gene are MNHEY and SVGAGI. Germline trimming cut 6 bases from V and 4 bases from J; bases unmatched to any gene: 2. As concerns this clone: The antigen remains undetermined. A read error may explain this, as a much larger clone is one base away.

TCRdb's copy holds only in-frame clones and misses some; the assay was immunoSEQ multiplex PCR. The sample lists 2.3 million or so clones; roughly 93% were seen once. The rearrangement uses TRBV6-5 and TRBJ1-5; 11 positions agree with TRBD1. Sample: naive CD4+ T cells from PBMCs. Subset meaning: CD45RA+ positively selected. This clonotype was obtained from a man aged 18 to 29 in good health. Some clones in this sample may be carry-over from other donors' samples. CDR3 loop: CASSGTGGNQPQHF. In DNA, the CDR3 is TGTGCCAGCAGCGGGACAGGGGGTAATCAGCCCCAGCATTTT.